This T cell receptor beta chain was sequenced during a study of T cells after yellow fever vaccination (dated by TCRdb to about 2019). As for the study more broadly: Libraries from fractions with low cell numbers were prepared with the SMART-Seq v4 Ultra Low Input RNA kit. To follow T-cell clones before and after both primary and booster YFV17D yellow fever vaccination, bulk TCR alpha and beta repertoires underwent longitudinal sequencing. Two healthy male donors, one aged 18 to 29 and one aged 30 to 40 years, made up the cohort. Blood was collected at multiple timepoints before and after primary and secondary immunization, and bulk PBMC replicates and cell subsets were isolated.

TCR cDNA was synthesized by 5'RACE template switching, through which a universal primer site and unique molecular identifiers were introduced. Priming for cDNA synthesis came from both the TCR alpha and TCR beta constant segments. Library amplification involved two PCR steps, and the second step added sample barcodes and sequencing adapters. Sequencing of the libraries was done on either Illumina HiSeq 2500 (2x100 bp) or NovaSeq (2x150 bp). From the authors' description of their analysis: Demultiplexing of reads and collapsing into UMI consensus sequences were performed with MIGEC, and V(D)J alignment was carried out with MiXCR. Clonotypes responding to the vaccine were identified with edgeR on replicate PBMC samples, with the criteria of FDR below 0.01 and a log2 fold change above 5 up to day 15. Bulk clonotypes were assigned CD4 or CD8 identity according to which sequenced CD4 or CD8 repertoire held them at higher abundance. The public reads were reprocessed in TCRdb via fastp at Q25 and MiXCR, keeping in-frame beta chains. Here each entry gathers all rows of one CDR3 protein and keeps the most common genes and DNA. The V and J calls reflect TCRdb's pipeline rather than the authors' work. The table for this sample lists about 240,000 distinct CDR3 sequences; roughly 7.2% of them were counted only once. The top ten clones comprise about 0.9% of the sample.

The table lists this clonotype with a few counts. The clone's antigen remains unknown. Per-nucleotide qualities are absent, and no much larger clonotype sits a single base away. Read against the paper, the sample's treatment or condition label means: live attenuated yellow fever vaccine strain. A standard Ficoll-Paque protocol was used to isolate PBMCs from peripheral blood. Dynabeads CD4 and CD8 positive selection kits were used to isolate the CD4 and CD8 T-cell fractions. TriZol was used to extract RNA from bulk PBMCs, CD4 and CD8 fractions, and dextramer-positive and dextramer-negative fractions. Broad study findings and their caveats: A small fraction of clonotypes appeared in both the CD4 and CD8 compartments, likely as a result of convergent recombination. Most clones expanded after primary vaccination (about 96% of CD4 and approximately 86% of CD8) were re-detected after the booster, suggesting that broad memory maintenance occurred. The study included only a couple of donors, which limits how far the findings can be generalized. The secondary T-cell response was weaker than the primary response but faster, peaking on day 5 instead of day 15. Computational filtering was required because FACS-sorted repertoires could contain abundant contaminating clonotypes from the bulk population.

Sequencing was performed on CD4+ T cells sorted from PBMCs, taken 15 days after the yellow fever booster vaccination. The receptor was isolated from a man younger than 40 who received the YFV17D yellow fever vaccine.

The DNA sequence follows: TGTGCCAGCAGTTACAGGGTTAACACCATATATTTT. Translated, it reads CASSYRVNTIYF. The chain is encoded by TRBV12-3 or TRBV12-4 joined to TRBJ1-3, with TRBD1 as a weak D call on 6 bases. The CDR3 contains 12 residues, cysteine and phenylalanine counted. This entry keeps only the CDR3 DNA: 36 bases, framed from base 1. Trimming costs V 4 bases and J 7 bases, and their ends lie 8 bases apart.